This paragraph covers one T cell receptor (beta chain) sequence. The record originates from a study of early T cells in non-severe SARS-CoV-2 infection. Each CDR3 protein gets one entry after TCRdb re-called the 5' RACE reads with MiXCR. The top ten hold 9.5% to 12% of the sample, which has tens of thousands of distinct CDR3 sequences, around 14% seen once. The CDR3 has 14 amino acids. Germline V gene data show CDR1 as SGHVS and CDR2 as FQNEAQ. V was trimmed by 0 bases and J by 2 bases, leaving 6 bases between them. The sample comprised whole blood. The sequence came from an adult who was a healthcare worker with PCR-confirmed SARS-CoV-2 infection or an uninfected control (not recorded which). The chain combines TRBV7-8 with TRBJ2-3; D is ambiguous. The CDR3 loop is CASSLASHTDTQYF. CDR3 nucleotides: TGTGCCAGCAGCTTAGCTAGCCACACAGATACGCAGTATTTT. Complete variable domain (other parts from reference TRBV7-8 and TRBJ2-3): GAGVSQSPRYKVAKRGQDVALRCDPISGHVSLFWYQQALGQGPEFLTYFQNEAQLDKSGLPSDRFFAERPEGSVSTLKIQRTQQEDSAVYLCASSLASHTDTQYFGPGTRLTVL.